This T cell receptor beta chain was obtained from a study of control samples from healthy donors and cancer patients. This table comes from immunoSEQ multiplex PCR, and its TCRdb copy is limited to in-frame clones, with some not included. The sample has around 80,000 clones, around nine tenths seen once. V lost 0 bases and J lost 7, with 6 bases in between. CDR1 is DFQATT and CDR2 is SNEGSKA in the germline V gene (reference sequence). CDR3 length: 11 residues. Sequences were obtained from blood. The receptor's source is a man between 50 and 59 years old in good health. V usage is TRBV20-1 and J usage is TRBJ1-2; D not resolved. The CDR3 loop is CSARDEGGYTF. Here the CDR3 DNA reads TGCAGTGCTAGAGACGAGGGTGGCTACACCTTC.